Below, one TCR beta chain is given with its context. Its target is not known. The CDR3 extends over 15 amino acids. The V gene's germline CDR1 is SGHTA and CDR2 FQGNSA. V lost 5 bases, J lost 5 bases, and 17 bases lay in between. Primers: 60 Vbeta forward and 13 Jbeta reverse. Profiling relied on immunoSEQ multiplex PCR, and the TCRdb table lists in-frame clones only, not all of them. This table holds hundreds of thousands of clones, roughly 70% found once. This entry is derived from a study of cytomegalovirus exposure and HLA in healthy donors. For the study at large: Out of about 179 million T cells, an earlier analysis found some 110 million unique TCR beta sequences in total. An early data release held 79 million or so unique TCRs from HLA-typed donors. Points from the study as a whole: Researchers reported in a later analysis that common viral pathogens appeared linked to several top clusters.

Source material: PBMCs. The chain joins TRBV7-2 to TRBJ2-3, with TRBD2 as a possible D gene (6 bases). The sequence was collected from a woman in her 30s in good health and CMV-seronegative. The CDR3: CASSGRDSVGDTQYF. The DNA of the CDR3 is TGTGCCAGCAGCGGGCGGGACTCAGTGGGAGATACGCAGTATTTT. Variable domain in full (rest from reference TRBV7-2 and TRBJ2-3): GAGVSQSPSNKVTEKGKDVELRCDPISGHTALYWYRQSLGQGLEFLIYFQGNSAPDKSGLPSDRFSAERTGGSVSTLTIQRTQQEDSAVYLCASSGRDSVGDTQYFGPGTRLTVL.